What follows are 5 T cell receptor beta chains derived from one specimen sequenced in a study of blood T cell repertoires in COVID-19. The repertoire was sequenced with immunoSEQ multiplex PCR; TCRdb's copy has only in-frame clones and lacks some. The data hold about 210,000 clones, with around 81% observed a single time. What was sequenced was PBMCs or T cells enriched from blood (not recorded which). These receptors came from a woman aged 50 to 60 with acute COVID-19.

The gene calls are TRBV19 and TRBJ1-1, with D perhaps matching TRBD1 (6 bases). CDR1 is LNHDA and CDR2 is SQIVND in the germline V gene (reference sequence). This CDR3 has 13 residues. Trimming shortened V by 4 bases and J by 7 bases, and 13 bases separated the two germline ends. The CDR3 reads CASSRQVFGEAFF. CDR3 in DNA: TGTGCCAGTAGTAGACAGGTATTTGGTGAAGCTTTCTTT. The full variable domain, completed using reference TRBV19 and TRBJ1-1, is DGGITQSPKYLFRKEGQNVTLSCEQNLNHDAMYWYRQDPGQGLRLIYYSQIVNDFQKGDIAEGYSVSREKKESFPLTVTSAQKNPTAFYLCASSRQVFGEAFFGQGTRLTVV.

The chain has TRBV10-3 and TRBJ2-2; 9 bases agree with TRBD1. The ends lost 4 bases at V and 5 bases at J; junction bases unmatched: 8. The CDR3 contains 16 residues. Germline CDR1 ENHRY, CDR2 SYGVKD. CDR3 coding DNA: TGTGCCATCAGTGGTTTGGGACAGGGAAAGACCGGGGAGCTGTTTTTT. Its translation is CAISGLGQGKTGELFF.

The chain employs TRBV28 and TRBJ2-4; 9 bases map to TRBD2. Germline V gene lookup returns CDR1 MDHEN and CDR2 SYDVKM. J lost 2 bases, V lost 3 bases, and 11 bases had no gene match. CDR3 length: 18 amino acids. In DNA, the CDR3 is TGTGCCAGCAGTTTTGGAGCCCTAGCGGGGTGGACCAAAAACATTCAGTACTTC. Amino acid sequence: CASSFGALAGWTKNIQYF.

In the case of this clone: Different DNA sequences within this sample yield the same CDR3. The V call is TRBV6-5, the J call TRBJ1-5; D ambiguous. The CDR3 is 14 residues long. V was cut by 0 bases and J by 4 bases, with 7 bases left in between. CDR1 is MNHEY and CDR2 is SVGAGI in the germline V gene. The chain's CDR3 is CASSYSEGNQPQHF. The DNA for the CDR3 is TGTGCCAGCAGTTACTCGGAGGGAAATCAGCCCCAGCATTTT.

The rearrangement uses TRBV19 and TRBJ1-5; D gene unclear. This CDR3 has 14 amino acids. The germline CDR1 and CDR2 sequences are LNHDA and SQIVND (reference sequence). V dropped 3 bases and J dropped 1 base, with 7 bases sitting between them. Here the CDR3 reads CASSIGGSNQPQHF. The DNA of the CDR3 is TGTGCCAGTAGTATCGGCGGGAGCAATCAGCCCCAGCATTTT.